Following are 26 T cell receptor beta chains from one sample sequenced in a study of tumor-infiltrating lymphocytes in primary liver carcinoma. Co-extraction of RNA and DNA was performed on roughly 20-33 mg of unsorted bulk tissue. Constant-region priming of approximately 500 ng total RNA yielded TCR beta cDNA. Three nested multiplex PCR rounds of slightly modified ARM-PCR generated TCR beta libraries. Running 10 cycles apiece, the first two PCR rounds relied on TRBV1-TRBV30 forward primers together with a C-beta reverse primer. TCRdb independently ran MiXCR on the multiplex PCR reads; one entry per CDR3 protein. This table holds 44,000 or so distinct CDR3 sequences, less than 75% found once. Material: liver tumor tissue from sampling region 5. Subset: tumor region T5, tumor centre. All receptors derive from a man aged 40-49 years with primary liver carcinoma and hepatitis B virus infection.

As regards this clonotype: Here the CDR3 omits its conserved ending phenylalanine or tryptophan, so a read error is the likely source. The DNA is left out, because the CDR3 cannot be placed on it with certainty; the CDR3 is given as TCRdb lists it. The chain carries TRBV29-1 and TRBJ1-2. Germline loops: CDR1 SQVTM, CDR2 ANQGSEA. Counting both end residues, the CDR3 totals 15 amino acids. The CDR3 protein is CSVEVQAEVSYGYIC.

The CDR3 loop reads CASSLKLNNEQFF. CDR3 DNA sequence: TGTGCCAGCAGTTTAAAACTGAACAATGAGCAGTTCTTC. The rearrangement links TRBV27 to TRBJ2-1; D uncertain. V was clipped by 2 bases and J by 5 bases, with 7 bases between them. CDR3 length: 13 residues. Per the germline V gene, CDR1 is MNHEY and CDR2 is SMNVEV (reference sequence).

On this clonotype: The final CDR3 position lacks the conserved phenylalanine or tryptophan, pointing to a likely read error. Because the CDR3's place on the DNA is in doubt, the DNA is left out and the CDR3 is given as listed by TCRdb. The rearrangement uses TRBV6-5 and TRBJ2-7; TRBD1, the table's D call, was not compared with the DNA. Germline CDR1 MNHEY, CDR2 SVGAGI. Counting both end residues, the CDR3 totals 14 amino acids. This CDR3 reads CASSPGTGRNELYL.

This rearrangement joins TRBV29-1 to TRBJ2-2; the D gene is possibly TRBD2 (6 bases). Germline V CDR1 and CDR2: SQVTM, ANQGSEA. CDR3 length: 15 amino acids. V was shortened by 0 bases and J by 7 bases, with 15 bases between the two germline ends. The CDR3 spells CSVEDAPGALGELFF. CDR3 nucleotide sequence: TGCAGCGTTGAAGACGCCCCGGGAGCCCTCGGGGAGCTGTTTTTT.

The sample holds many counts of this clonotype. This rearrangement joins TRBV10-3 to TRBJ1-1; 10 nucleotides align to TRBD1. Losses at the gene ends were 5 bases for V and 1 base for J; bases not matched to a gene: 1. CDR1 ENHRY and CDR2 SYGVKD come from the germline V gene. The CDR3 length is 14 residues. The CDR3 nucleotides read TGTGCCATCAGTCGGGACAGGGGGAACACTGAAGCTTTCTTT. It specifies CAISRDRGNTEAFF.

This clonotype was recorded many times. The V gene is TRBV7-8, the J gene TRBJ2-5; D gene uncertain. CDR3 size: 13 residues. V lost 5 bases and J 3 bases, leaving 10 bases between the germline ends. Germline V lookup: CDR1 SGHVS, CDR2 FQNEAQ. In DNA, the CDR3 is TGTGCCAGCAGCCCGCGACTGGAAGAGACCCAGTACTTC. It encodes CASSPRLEETQYF.

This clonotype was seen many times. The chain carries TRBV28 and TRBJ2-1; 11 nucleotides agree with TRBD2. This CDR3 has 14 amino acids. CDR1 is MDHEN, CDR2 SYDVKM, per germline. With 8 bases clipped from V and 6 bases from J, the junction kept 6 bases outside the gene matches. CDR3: CASLTSGTTNEQFF. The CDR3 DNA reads TGTGCCAGCCTGACTAGCGGGACAACCAATGAGCAGTTCTTC.

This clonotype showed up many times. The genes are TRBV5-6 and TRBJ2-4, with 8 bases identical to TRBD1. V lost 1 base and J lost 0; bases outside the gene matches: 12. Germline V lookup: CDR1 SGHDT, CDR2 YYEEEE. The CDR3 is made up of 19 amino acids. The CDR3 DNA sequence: TGTGCCAGCAGCTTGTCAGGGGGCGGGACTCTTCTAGCCAAAAACATTCAGTACTTC. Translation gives CASSLSGGGTLLAKNIQYF.

The CDR3 protein is CASSGDVYGYTF. The CDR3 DNA sequence: TGTGCCAGCAGCGGGGACGTTTATGGCTACACCTTC. The V call is TRBV9, the J call TRBJ1-2, with a tentative D call TRBD1 (5 bases). Germline V gene lookup returns CDR1 SGDLS and CDR2 YYNGEE. V lost 3 bases to trimming and J lost 5 bases, with 8 bases between them. The CDR3 spans 12 residues.

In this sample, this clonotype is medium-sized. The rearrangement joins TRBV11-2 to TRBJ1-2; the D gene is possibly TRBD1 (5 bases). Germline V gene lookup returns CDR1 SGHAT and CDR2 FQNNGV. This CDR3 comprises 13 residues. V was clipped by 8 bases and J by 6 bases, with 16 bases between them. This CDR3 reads CASGGARMNGYTF. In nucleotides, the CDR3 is TGTGCCAGCGGTGGGGCAAGGATGAATGGCTACACCTTC.

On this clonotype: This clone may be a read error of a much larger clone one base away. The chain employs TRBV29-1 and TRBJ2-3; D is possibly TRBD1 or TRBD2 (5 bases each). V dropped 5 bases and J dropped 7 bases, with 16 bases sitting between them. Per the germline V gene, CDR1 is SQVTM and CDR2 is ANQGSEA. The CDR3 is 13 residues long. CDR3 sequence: CSVPRGQGNTQYF. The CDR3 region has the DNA TGCAGCGTTCCTCGGGGCCAAGGGAATACGCAGTATTTT.

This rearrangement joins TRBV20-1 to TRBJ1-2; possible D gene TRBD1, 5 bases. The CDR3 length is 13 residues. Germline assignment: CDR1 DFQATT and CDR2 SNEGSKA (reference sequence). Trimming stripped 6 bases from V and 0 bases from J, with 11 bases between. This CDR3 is CSAPDITNYGYTF. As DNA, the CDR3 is TGCAGTGCGCCGGACATTACTAACTATGGCTACACCTTC.

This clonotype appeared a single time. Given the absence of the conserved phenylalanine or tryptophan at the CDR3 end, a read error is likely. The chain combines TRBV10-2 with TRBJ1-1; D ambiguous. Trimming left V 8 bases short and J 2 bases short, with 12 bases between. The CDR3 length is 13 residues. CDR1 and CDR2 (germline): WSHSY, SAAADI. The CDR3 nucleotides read TGCGCCAGCGGCCGTAACAGTAACACTGAAGCTTTCTCT. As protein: CASGRNSNTEAFS.

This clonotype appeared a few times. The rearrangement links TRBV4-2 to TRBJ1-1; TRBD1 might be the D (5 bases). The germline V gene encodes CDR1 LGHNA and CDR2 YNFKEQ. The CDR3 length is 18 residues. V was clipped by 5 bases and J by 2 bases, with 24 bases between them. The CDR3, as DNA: TGTGCCAGCAGCGCCGATGGGGGGGGGACGACATTAAACACTGAAGCTTTCTTT. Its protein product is CASSADGGGTTLNTEAFF.

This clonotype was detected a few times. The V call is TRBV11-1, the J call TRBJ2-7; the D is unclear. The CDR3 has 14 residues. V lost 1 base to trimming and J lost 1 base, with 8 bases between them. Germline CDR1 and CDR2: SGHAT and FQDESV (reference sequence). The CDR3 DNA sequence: TGTGCCAGCAGCTTAGGCCAGACTTCCTACGAGCAGTACTTC. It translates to CASSLGQTSYEQYF.

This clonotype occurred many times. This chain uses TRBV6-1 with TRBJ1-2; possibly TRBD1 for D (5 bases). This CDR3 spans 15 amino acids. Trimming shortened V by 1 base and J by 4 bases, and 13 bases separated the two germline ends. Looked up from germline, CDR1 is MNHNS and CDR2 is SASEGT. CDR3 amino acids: CASSEEWAGSYGYTF. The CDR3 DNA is TGTGCCAGCAGTGAAGAGTGGGCAGGGAGCTATGGCTACACCTTC.

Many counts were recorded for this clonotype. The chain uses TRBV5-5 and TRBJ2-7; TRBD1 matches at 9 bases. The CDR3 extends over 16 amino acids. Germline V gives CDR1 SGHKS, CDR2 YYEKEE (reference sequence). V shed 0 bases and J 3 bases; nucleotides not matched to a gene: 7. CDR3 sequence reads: CASSLVTGGFNYEQYF. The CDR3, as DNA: TGTGCCAGCAGCTTGGTTACAGGGGGCTTCAACTACGAGCAGTACTTC.

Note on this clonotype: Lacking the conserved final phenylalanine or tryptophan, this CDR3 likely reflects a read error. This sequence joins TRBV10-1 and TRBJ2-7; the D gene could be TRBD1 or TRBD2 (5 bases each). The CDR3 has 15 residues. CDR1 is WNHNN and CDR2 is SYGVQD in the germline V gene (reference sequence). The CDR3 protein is CAISETRDAAYEQYL. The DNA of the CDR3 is TGCGCCATCAGTGAGACCCGGGACGCCGCCTACGAGCAGTACCTC.

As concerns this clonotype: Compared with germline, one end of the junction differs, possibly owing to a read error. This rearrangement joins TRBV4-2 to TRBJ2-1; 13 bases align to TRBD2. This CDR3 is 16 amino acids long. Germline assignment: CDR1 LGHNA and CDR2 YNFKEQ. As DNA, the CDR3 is TGTGCCAGCAGTCAAGATACTAGCGGGAGGGCAAATGAGCAGTTCTTC. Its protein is CASSQDTSGRANEQFF.

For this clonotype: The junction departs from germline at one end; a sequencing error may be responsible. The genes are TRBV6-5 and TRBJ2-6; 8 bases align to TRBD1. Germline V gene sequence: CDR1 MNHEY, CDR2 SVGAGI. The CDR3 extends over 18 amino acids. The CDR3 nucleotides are TGTGCCAGCAGTCTTTGGACAGGGATGAAAGCTTGGGCCAACGTCCTGGGTTTC. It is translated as CASSLWTGMKAWANVLGF.

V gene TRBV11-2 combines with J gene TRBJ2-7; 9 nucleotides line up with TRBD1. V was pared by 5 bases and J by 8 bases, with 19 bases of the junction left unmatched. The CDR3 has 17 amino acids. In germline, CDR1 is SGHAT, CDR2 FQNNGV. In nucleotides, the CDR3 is TGTGCCAGCAGCATCGACCTGCCGGGACAGGGAAGCTTCAAGCAGTACTTC. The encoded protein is CASSIDLPGQGSFKQYF.

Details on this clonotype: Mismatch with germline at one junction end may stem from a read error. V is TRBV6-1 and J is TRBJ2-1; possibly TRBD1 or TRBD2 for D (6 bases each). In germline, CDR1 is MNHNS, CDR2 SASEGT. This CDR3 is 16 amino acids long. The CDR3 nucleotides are TGTGCCAACAGTGACCGGACAGCCCGGGGGCCGGATGAGCAATTCTTC. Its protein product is CANSDRTARGPDEQFF.

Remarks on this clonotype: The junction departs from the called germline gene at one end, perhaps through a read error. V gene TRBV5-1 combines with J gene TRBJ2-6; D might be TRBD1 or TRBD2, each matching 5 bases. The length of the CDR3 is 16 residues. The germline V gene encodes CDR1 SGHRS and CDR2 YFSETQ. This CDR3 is CASSGGLTSGANVLAF. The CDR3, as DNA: TGCGCCAGCAGCGGCGGGCTTACATCTGGGGCCAACGTCCTGGCTTTC.

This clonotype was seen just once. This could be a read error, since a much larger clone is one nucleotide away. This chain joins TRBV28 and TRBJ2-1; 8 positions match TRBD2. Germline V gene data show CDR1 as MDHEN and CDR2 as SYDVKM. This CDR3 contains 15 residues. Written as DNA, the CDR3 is TGTGCCAGCACCTTCCTTAGCGGGAAATACAATGAGCGGTTCTTC. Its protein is CASTFLSGKYNERFF.

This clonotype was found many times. The CDR3 bases are TGCGCCAGCAGCCCAGGACTAGCGGATTTGGGCGATACGCAGTATTTT. The encoded protein is CASSPGLADLGDTQYF. This sequence joins TRBV5-1 and TRBJ2-3; 10 nucleotides line up with TRBD2. The CDR3 is made up of 16 amino acids. The ends lost 4 bases at V and 6 bases at J; junction bases unmatched: 11. Germline lookup yields CDR1 SGHRS and CDR2 YFSETQ.

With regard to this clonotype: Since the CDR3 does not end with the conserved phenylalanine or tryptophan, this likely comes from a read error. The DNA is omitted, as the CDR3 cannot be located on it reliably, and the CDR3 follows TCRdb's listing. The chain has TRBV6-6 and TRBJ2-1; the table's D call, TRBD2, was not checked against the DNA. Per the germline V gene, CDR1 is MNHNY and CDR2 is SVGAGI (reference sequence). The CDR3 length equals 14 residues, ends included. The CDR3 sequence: CASTGTSGNNEQFL.